The 17 T cell receptor beta chains given below trace back to one sample, sequenced in a study of PD-L1 blockade in urothelial cancer. Using immunoSEQ multiplex PCR, the repertoire was profiled, and TCRdb retains in-frame clones only, with some absent. Of roughly 53,000 clones listed, roughly 85% are singletons. The time point was: pretreatment peripheral blood. The sample here was PBMCs, taken around atezolizumab (anti-PD-L1) treatment. These receptors were collected from a woman aged 60 to 75 with urothelial cancer.

The chain combines TRBV6-5 with TRBJ1-1, with no clear D. The length of the CDR3 is 12 residues. Germline V gives CDR1 MNHEY, CDR2 SVGAGI. Trimming left V 6 bases short and J 8 bases short, with 13 bases between. CDR3 region: CASSPRHNEAFF. In DNA form, the CDR3 reads TGTGCCAGCAGCCCCCGACACAACGAAGCTTTCTTT.

The chain combines TRBV5-1 with TRBJ2-7; no reliable D call. CDR3 length: 14 amino acids. Trimming cost V 3 bases and J 2 bases, with 12 bases left between them. CDR1 is SGHRS and CDR2 is YFSETQ in the germline V gene. CDR3 sequence (DNA): TGCGCCAGCAGCTACAGACCCTCCCCCTACGAGCAGTACTTC. Encoded protein: CASSYRPSPYEQYF. Full variable domain (missing parts from reference TRBV5-1 and TRBJ2-7): KAGVTQTPRYLIKTRGQQVTLSCSPISGHRSVSWYQQTPGQGLQFLFEYFSETQRNKGNFPGRFSGRQFSNSRSEMNVSTLELGDSALYLCASSYRPSPYEQYFGPGTRLTVT.

V gene TRBV2 combines with J gene TRBJ2-1; TRBD2 matches 7 bases. This CDR3 spans 15 amino acids. Germline V CDR1 and CDR2: SNHLY, FYNNEI. V lost 8 bases to trimming and J lost 6 bases; unmatched junction nucleotides: 13. The CDR3 loop is CASGKSGVNLNEQFF. The CDR3 DNA follows: TGTGCCAGCGGGAAAAGCGGGGTTAATCTCAATGAGCAGTTCTTC.

This clone was seen a single time. This sequence joins TRBV28 and TRBJ1-2; D gene uncertain. Looked up from germline, CDR1 is MDHEN and CDR2 is SYDVKM. CDR3 length equals 14 residues. V lost 6 bases to trimming and J lost 5 bases, with 16 bases between them. The DNA for the CDR3 is TGTGCCAGCAGGGGAGGTGGGTGGCTGTATGGCTACACCTTC. This encodes CASRGGGWLYGYTF.

The chain recombines TRBV5-1 with TRBJ2-7; D is uncertain. V lost 3 bases to trimming and J lost 0 bases, with 4 bases between them. This CDR3 has 12 residues. The germline V gene has CDR1 SGHRS and CDR2 YFSETQ. CDR3: CASSSGSYEQYF. CDR3 in DNA: TGCGCCAGCAGCTCAGGCTCCTACGAGCAGTACTTC.

This chain joins TRBV11-3 and TRBJ2-1; TRBD1 matches at 9 bases. The V segment lost 5 bases and the J segment 6 bases; nucleotides outside the gene matches: 8. Germline V gene lookup returns CDR1 SGHNT and CDR2 YENEEA. CDR3 length: 15 amino acids. The CDR3 here is CASSRGTGLINEQFF. The CDR3 DNA follows: TGTGCCAGCAGCCGGGGGACAGGGTTAATCAATGAGCAGTTCTTC. The full variable domain, in which reference TRBV11-3 and TRBJ2-1 provide the parts outside the CDR3, is EAGVVQSPRYKIIEKKQPVAFWCNPISGHNTLYWYLQNLGQGPELLIRYENEEAVDDSQLPKDRFSAERLKGVDSTLKIQPAELGDSAVYLCASSRGTGLINEQFFGPGTRLTVL.

The rearrangement joins TRBV7-9 to TRBJ1-2; 8 bases are a match to TRBD1. V shed 3 bases, J shed 8 bases, and the junction held 8 bases outside the gene matches. Germline V gene sequence: CDR1 SEHNR, CDR2 FQNEAQ (reference sequence). This CDR3 has 14 residues. As DNA, the CDR3 is TGTGCCAGCAGCTTGAGCAGGGGGCAGTGGGGCTACACCTTC. It translates to CASSLSRGQWGYTF.

This sequence joins TRBV5-1 and TRBJ2-1; 9 bases are shared with TRBD1. The V gene end was trimmed by 1 base and the J gene end by 15 bases; junction bases not matched to a gene: 14. Per germline, CDR1 SGHRS and CDR2 YFSETQ. This CDR3 is 15 amino acids long. CDR3 protein: CASSLLGGSGTGLFF. CDR3 nucleotides: TGCGCCAGCAGCTTGTTAGGGGGGTCCGGGACAGGGCTGTTCTTC. Full variable domain (outside the CDR3, taken from reference TRBV5-1 and TRBJ2-1): KAGVTQTPRYLIKTRGQQVTLSCSPISGHRSVSWYQQTPGQGLQFLFEYFSETQRNKGNFPGRFSGRQFSNSRSEMNVSTLELGDSALYLCASSLLGGSGTGLFFGPGTRLTVL.

The chain combines TRBV6-1 with TRBJ1-2, with 9 bases lining up with TRBD1. The V and J ends lost 3 bases and 4 bases, in that order; junction bases with no gene match: 6. The CDR3 has 15 amino acids. The germline CDR1 and CDR2 sequences are MNHNS and SASEGT. DNA of the CDR3: TGTGCCAGCAGTGAGGGACAGGGAACCTCCTATGGCTACACCTTC. Its protein is CASSEGQGTSYGYTF.

This clone has a single count. The rearrangement joins TRBV5-6 to TRBJ1-1, with D possibly being TRBD1 (5 bases). CDR1 SGHDT and CDR2 YYEEEE come from the germline V gene. The CDR3 contains 17 residues. Trimming took 4 bases from V and 0 from J, leaving 19 bases between them. CDR3 in DNA: TGTGCCAGCAGCCACAAATTCGGGGGAAACGTGAACACTGAAGCTTTCTTT. Its protein is CASSHKFGGNVNTEAFF.

The chain combines TRBV7-9 with TRBJ1-5; a weak D match, TRBD1 (6 bases). This CDR3 is built from 16 residues. The V end was cut by 4 bases, the J end by 7 bases, with 20 bases between. CDR1 is SEHNR and CDR2 is FQNEAQ in the germline V gene (reference sequence). In DNA form, the CDR3 reads TGTGCCAGCAGCTATGCTGAGCGAAATAGGGGGCAGCCCCAGCATTTT. It codes for CASSYAERNRGQPQHF. Full variable domain (rest looked up from reference TRBV7-9 and TRBJ1-5): DTGVSQNPRHKITKRGQNVTFRCDPISEHNRLYWYRQTLGQGPEFLTYFQNEAQLEKSRLLSDRFSAERPKGSFSTLEIQRTEQGDSAMYLCASSYAERNRGQPQHFGDGTRLSIL.

This chain connects TRBV4-3 to TRBJ1-2; no clear D gene. From germline, CDR1 is LGHNA and CDR2 YSLEER. The CDR3 extends over 16 amino acids. Trimming removed 4 bases at V and 4 bases at J, with 19 bases between. The CDR3 DNA reads TGCGCCAGCAGCCTATCGGTGGAGCCCTTGTCCTATGGCTACACCTTC. As protein: CASSLSVEPLSYGYTF.

The V and J genes are TRBV19 and TRBJ2-7; TRBD2 agrees at 7 bases. CDR3 length: 14 amino acids. Germline-derived CDR1 and CDR2 are LNHDA and SQIVND (reference sequence). With 7 bases clipped from V and 0 bases from J, the junction kept 6 bases outside the gene matches. CDR3 region: CASTPGGSSYEQYF. CDR3 bases: TGTGCCAGTACCCCGGGGGGAAGCTCCTACGAGCAGTACTTC. The full variable domain, its missing parts supplied by reference TRBV19 and TRBJ2-7, is DGGITQSPKYLFRKEGQNVTLSCEQNLNHDAMYWYRQDPGQGLRLIYYSQIVNDFQKGDIAEGYSVSREKKESFPLTVTSAQKNPTAFYLCASTPGGSSYEQYFGPGTRLTVT.

The CDR3: CASSSGQVNEQFF. The CDR3 DNA reads as TGTGCCAGCAGTTCCGGACAGGTCAATGAGCAGTTCTTC. The rearrangement links TRBV7-9 to TRBJ2-1; 7 bases are a match to TRBD1. CDR3 size: 13 residues. The ends lost 6 bases at V and 6 bases at J; junction bases unmatched: 5. Per germline, CDR1 SEHNR and CDR2 FQNEAQ (reference sequence).

The rearrangement joins TRBV6-5 to TRBJ2-3, with a weak D call TRBD2 (6 bases). CDR1 and CDR2 from the germline V gene are MNHEY and SVGAGI. Trimming took off 0 bases at V and 14 bases at J, with 18 bases between the two ends. The CDR3 extends over 14 amino acids. The CDR3 protein is CASSYSPGTPQLYF. The CDR3 nucleotides are TGTGCCAGCAGTTACTCGCCGGGGACTCCCCAATTGTATTTT.

This clone was observed a few times. This chain uses TRBV25-1 with TRBJ1-1; weak D call: TRBD1 (5 bases). Trimming removed 6 bases at V and 6 bases at J, with 17 bases between. CDR3 length: 14 residues. The germline gives CDR1 MGHDK, CDR2 SYGVNS. The CDR3 reads CASRGGRSGAEAFF. CDR3 DNA: TGTGCCAGCAGAGGCGGAAGATCGGGGGCTGAAGCTTTCTTT.

This clone was detected once. The chain combines TRBV27 with TRBJ1-5; D uncertain. This CDR3 has 14 amino acids. Germline-derived CDR1 and CDR2 are MNHEY and SMNVEV (reference sequence). Trimming cost V 5 bases and J 3 bases, with 11 bases left between them. This chain's CDR3 is CASSPNTYNQPQHF. CDR3 nucleotides: TGTGCCAGCAGTCCCAACACGTACAATCAGCCCCAGCATTTT.